This T cell receptor beta chain stems from a study of siplizumab effects on memory and regulatory T cells. Regarding the study as a whole: Poor capture below about 10^-5 frequency left most alloreactive clones unmapped to unstimulated subsets. Siplizumab significantly reduced alloreactive sequences traceable to unstimulated CD4+ memory cells. In siplizumab conditions, mappable alloreactive CD4+ clones averaged about 69% Treg-derived, against approximately 27% in controls. A major contribution to the alloresponse seemed to be made by naive T cells, which seemed more diverse than memory cells.

Trimming took 4 bases from V and 4 from J, leaving 10 bases between them. Germline lookup yields CDR1 SGDLS and CDR2 YYNGEE. The CDR3 loop spans 13 amino acids. Concerning this clone: What it binds is unknown.

Measured with immunoSEQ multiplex PCR; TCRdb has only the in-frame clones, and not every one. The sample carries tens of thousands of clones, over 90% recorded once. The sequenced sample was CD8+ T cells sorted from blood. J is TRBJ2-3 and V is TRBV9; unclear D gene. The sequence was obtained from a human donor in good health. The CDR3 region is CASSPPTSDTQYF. As DNA, the CDR3 is TGTGCCAGCAGCCCCCCCACCTCAGATACGCAGTATTTT. The full variable domain, with the rest looked up from reference TRBV9 and TRBJ2-3, is DSGVTQTPKHLITATGQRVTLRCSPRSGDLSVYWYQQSLDQGLQFLIQYYNGEERAKGNILERFSAQQFPDLHSELNLSSLELGDSALYFCASSPPTSDTQYFGPGTRLTVL.